Following are 24 T cell receptor beta chains from one sample sequenced in a study of regulatory T cells in long-lasting Graves disease. Time point of the sample: persistent/refractory GD, antithyroid drugs over 5 years with positive TRAb. TCR sequences were obtained from RNA taken from PBMCs. With iRepertoire HTBI primers and Arm-PCR of CDR3 regions, TCR beta libraries were built. From the multiplex PCR reads, TCRdb called clonotypes with MiXCR, one entry per CDR3 protein. Of around 340,000 distinct CDR3 sequences listed, roughly a fifth were seen once; the top ten hold 29%. The sample was peripheral blood mononuclear cells (PBMCs), taken when the disease was refractory, from a patient treated with antithyroid drugs. The receptor source for this set is a female donor with Graves disease.

This clonotype has only a few counts. The chain is built from TRBV3-1 and TRBJ2-2; weak D call: TRBD1 (5 bases). The CDR3 has 15 amino acids. V was clipped by 0 bases and J by 4 bases, with 9 bases between them. Germline V gene sequence: CDR1 LGHDT, CDR2 YNNKEL (reference sequence). CDR3: CASSQDAGLTGELFF. CDR3 in DNA: TGTGCCAGCAGCCAAGATGCAGGGCTCACCGGGGAGCTGTTTTTT.

Many counts were recorded for this clonotype. The V and J genes are TRBV7-2 and TRBJ1-5; TRBD1 agrees at 9 bases. Looked up from germline, CDR1 is SGHTA and CDR2 is FQGNSA. The junction had 6 bases not matched to a gene; V was cut back by 5 bases and J by 7 bases. This CDR3 has 14 residues. The DNA of the CDR3 is TGTGCCAGCAGCCTACAGGGGGCGAAACAGCCCCAGCATTTT. It yields the protein CASSLQGAKQPQHF.

This clonotype showed up many times. The chain recombines TRBV4-1 with TRBJ2-5; 10 bases line up with TRBD2. The CDR3 is made up of 16 amino acids. In germline, CDR1 is MGHRA, CDR2 YSYEKL. Germline trimming cut 0 bases from V and 3 bases from J; bases unmatched to any gene: 4. CDR3: CASSQEISGGKETQYF. The CDR3 DNA reads TGCGCCAGCAGCCAAGAGATTAGCGGGGGGAAAGAGACCCAGTACTTC.

The gene calls are TRBV4-1 and TRBJ2-2; D gene unclear. Trimming shortened V by 3 bases and J by 0 bases, and 8 bases separated the two germline ends. CDR1 and CDR2 from the germline V gene are MGHRA and YSYEKL. CDR3 length: 15 amino acids. CDR3 residues: CASSQRNSNTGELFF. The DNA for the CDR3 is TGCGCCAGCAGCCAGCGGAATTCGAACACCGGGGAGCTGTTTTTT.

The V call is TRBV27, the J call TRBJ2-1; TRBD2 is a possible D gene (5 bases). The CDR3 length is 16 residues. V lost 2 bases and J lost 0, with 11 bases in between. Per the germline V gene, CDR1 is MNHEY and CDR2 is SMNVEV (reference sequence). The CDR3 reads CASSLGRTYSYNEQFF. The CDR3 nucleotides are TGTGCCAGCAGTTTAGGGCGGACTTACTCCTACAATGAGCAGTTCTTC.

In this sample, this clonotype turned up many times. This chain joins TRBV19 and TRBJ1-5; 7 bases match TRBD1. Germline V lookup: CDR1 LNHDA, CDR2 SQIVND (reference sequence). V was pared by 5 bases and J by 9 bases, with 7 bases of the junction left unmatched. The CDR3 runs 13 residues. The CDR3 loop is CASSEHRGGPQHF. CDR3 in DNA: TGTGCCAGTAGTGAACACAGGGGTGGGCCCCAGCATTTT. Full variable domain (missing parts from reference TRBV19 and TRBJ1-5): DGGITQSPKYLFRKEGQNVTLSCEQNLNHDAMYWYRQDPGQGLRLIYYSQIVNDFQKGDIAEGYSVSREKKESFPLTVTSAQKNPTAFYLCASSEHRGGPQHFGDGTRLSIL.

This clonotype was seen repeatedly, ten times or more. The chain combines TRBV20-1 with TRBJ2-5, with a possible D match to TRBD1 (6 bases). CDR1 and CDR2 from the germline V gene are DFQATT and SNEGSKA (reference sequence). The CDR3 has 13 residues. CDR3 residues: CSGTGPSQETQYF. Written as DNA, the CDR3 is TGCAGCGGCACAGGGCCCTCTCAAGAGACCCAGTACTTC.

J is TRBJ1-3 and V is TRBV6-5; TRBD1 might be the D (5 bases). CDR1 MNHEY and CDR2 SVGAGI come from the germline V gene. The CDR3 is made up of 14 amino acids. With 0 bases removed from V and 4 bases from J, the gap between germline ends came to 7 bases. This CDR3 is CASSYSPGGNTIYF. As DNA, the CDR3 is TGTGCCAGCAGTTACTCGCCAGGGGGAAACACCATATATTTT.

This clonotype was counted between two and nine times. The CDR3 DNA is TGTGCCAGCAGCGACAGGACCGGCTACACCTTC. Translated, it gives CASSDRTGYTF. This rearrangement joins TRBV14 to TRBJ1-2, with TRBD1 as a possible D gene (6 bases). The CDR3 has 11 residues. The germline CDR1 and CDR2 sequences are SGHDN and FVKESK. V shed 5 bases and J shed 8 bases, with 9 bases lying between them.

In this sample, this clonotype turned up a few times. CDR3 amino acids: CASSGLSTEQFF. The CDR3 region has the DNA TGTGCCAGCAGTGGGCTGTCAACTGAGCAGTTCTTC. The chain uses TRBV28 and TRBJ2-1, with no clear D. This CDR3 spans 12 amino acids. Germline loops: CDR1 MDHEN, CDR2 SYDVKM. The V end was cut by 5 bases, the J end by 9 bases, with 11 bases between.

The CDR3 protein is CASSEATNEKLFF. Here the CDR3 DNA reads TGTGCCAGCAGTGAAGCAACTAATGAAAAACTGTTTTTT. This sequence joins TRBV6-1 and TRBJ1-4; the D is unclear. CDR1 MNHNS and CDR2 SASEGT come from the germline V gene. Trimming removed 0 bases at V and 1 base at J, with 0 bases between. This CDR3 is built from 13 residues.

The chain uses TRBV27 and TRBJ2-3; D is unresolved. This CDR3 contains 13 residues. In germline, CDR1 is MNHEY, CDR2 SMNVEV (reference sequence). V was clipped by 8 bases and J by 3 bases, with 12 bases between them. The chain's CDR3 is CASSLHGTDTQYF. The CDR3 DNA reads TGTGCCAGCTCCCTGCACGGAACAGATACGCAGTATTTT.

V and J are TRBV19 and TRBJ2-4, with 9 bases fitting TRBD1. CDR1 and CDR2 (germline): LNHDA, SQIVND (reference sequence). Germline trimming cut 0 bases from V and 3 bases from J; bases unmatched to any gene: 6. The CDR3 is 17 amino acids. The CDR3 reads CASSIDTGGSGKNIQYF. CDR3 sequence (DNA): TGTGCCAGTAGTATAGATACAGGGGGCTCGGGCAAAAACATTCAGTACTTC.

V usage is TRBV28 and J usage is TRBJ2-2, with D tentatively TRBD1 (6 bases). Germline assignment: CDR1 MDHEN and CDR2 SYDVKM. Trimming left V 3 bases short and J 1 base short, with 12 bases between. The CDR3 runs 16 residues. The CDR3 region is CASSLMAGVNTGELFF. The CDR3 bases are TGTGCCAGCAGTTTGATGGCAGGGGTGAACACCGGGGAGCTGTTTTTT. The full variable domain, its missing parts supplied by reference TRBV28 and TRBJ2-2, is DVKVTQSSRYLVKRTGEKVFLECVQDMDHENMFWYRQDPGLGLRLIYFSYDVKMKEKGDIPEGYSVSREKKERFSLILESASTNQTSMYLCASSLMAGVNTGELFFGEGSRLTVL.

Many counts were recorded for this clonotype. The chain combines TRBV2 with TRBJ1-1; unclear D gene. Trimming took off 7 bases at V and 1 base at J, with 7 bases between the two ends. CDR3 size: 12 residues. Germline-derived CDR1 and CDR2 are SNHLY and FYNNEI. The CDR3 region is CASTWGNTEAFF. CDR3 coding DNA: TGTGCCAGCACCTGGGGGAACACTGAAGCTTTCTTT.

This clonotype was seen repeatedly, ten times or more. V and J are TRBV3-1 and TRBJ1-1, with no clear D. Trimming took 0 bases from V and 4 from J, leaving 12 bases between them. CDR3 size: 15 residues. Germline CDR1 and CDR2: LGHDT and YNNKEL (reference sequence). The CDR3 bases are TGTGCCAGCAGCCAAGAAGGTATCGGAGGCACTGAAGCTTTCTTT. It translates to CASSQEGIGGTEAFF.

In its sample, this clonotype was seen many times. This chain connects TRBV5-1 to TRBJ1-2; weak D call: TRBD1 (5 bases). Germline assignment: CDR1 SGHRS and CDR2 YFSETQ. Trimming took 2 bases from V and 6 from J, leaving 14 bases between them. The CDR3 has 14 residues. The CDR3 DNA is TGCGCCAGCAGCTTCGGGCAGGGAGAAAATGGCTACACCTTC. Amino acids: CASSFGQGENGYTF.

The gene calls are TRBV20-1 and TRBJ1-1; D is ambiguous. CDR1 and CDR2 from the germline V gene are DFQATT and SNEGSKA (reference sequence). V was shortened by 5 bases and J by 0 bases, with 16 bases between the two germline ends. This CDR3 contains 15 residues. Here the CDR3 DNA reads TGCAGTGCTCAAGGGCCCCCTCGTGTGAACACTGAAGCTTTCTTT. It is translated as CSAQGPPRVNTEAFF.

As regards this clonotype: A junction boundary mismatches the germline segment, possibly from a read error. For the CDR3, the DNA is TGTACCAGCAGTGAAACGGCCCAAGCTGGTGAAAAACTGTTTTTT. Its translation: CTSSETAQAGEKLFF. The chain employs TRBV25-1 and TRBJ1-4; D unclear. CDR1 is MGHDK, CDR2 SYGVNS, per germline. CDR3 length: 15 amino acids.

This clonotype occurred a few times. The chain is built from TRBV27 and TRBJ1-6, with 9 bases lining up with TRBD1. The length of the CDR3 is 16 residues. From germline, CDR1 is MNHEY and CDR2 SMNVEV (reference sequence). J lost 6 bases, V lost 5 bases, and 8 bases had no gene match. Here the CDR3 reads CASSIPGQGTNSPLHF. The CDR3 DNA reads as TGTGCCAGCAGTATCCCCGGACAGGGGACTAATTCACCCCTCCACTTT.

V and J are TRBV29-1 and TRBJ1-1, with D unclear. V shed 6 bases and J shed 3 bases, with 14 bases lying between them. The CDR3 length is 13 residues. CDR1 is SQVTM, CDR2 ANQGSEA, per germline. CDR3 bases: TGCAGCGTGTCCGAGGGAATTTACACTGAAGCTTTCTTT. This encodes CSVSEGIYTEAFF. Looking up the rest from reference TRBV29-1 and TRBJ1-1 gives the full variable domain: SAVISQKPSRDICQRGTSLTIQCQVDSQVTMMFWYRQQPGQSLTLIATANQGSEATYESGFVIDKFPISRPNLTFSTLTVSNMSPEDSSIYLCSVSEGIYTEAFFGQGTRLTVV.

This clonotype was picked up a small number of times. V and J are TRBV30 and TRBJ2-2; possibly TRBD2 for D (6 bases). This CDR3 has 17 amino acids. Per germline, CDR1 GTSNPN and CDR2 SVGIG (reference sequence). V was cut by 8 bases and J by 0 bases, with 22 bases left in between. The CDR3 here is CARGEGGIIPNTGELFF. The CDR3 nucleotides are TGTGCCCGGGGTGAGGGCGGGATTATTCCGAACACCGGGGAGCTGTTTTTT.

CDR3 DNA: TGTGCCAGCAGCGTAGGATCGGCACTGAACACCGGGGAGCTGTTTTTT. It translates to CASSVGSALNTGELFF. The rearrangement uses TRBV9 and TRBJ2-2; D is uncertain. V lost 0 bases, J lost 1 base, and 10 bases lay in between. Germline V gene sequence: CDR1 SGDLS, CDR2 YYNGEE. The CDR3 is 16 amino acids.

This clonotype occurred many times. The chain recombines TRBV12-3 or TRBV12-4 with TRBJ2-7; D unclear. The CDR3 consists of 11 residues. Trimming removed 5 bases from V and 4 bases from J, with 6 bases in between. The CDR3 DNA sequence: TGTGCCAGCAGTCTCTATTACGAGCAGTACTTC. Protein: CASSLYYEQYF.